This T cell receptor (beta chain) was documented in a study of regulatory T cells in long-lasting Graves disease. Building the TCR beta libraries relied on iRepertoire HTBI primers, and CDR3 regions underwent Arm-PCR. TCRdb redid the calling of the multiplex PCR reads with MiXCR, one entry per CDR3 protein. In the table there are 200,000 to 250,000 distinct CDR3 sequences, roughly a fifth of which are singletons. This CDR3 comprises 15 residues. Germline assignment: CDR1 MNHEY and CDR2 SVGAGI. Germline trimming cut 2 bases from V and 5 bases from J; bases unmatched to any gene: 4. As to time point: newly diagnosed GD, antithyroid drugs for less than 3 months. RNA isolated from PBMCs was used to make the TCR library.

This TCR was recovered from a female donor with Graves disease. The chain has TRBV6-5 and TRBJ2-7, with 12 bases identical to TRBD2. The sequencing here drew on peripheral blood mononuclear cells (PBMCs), taken at new diagnosis, from a patient treated with antithyroid drugs. The CDR3 region is CASSYGLAGKDEQYF. The CDR3 DNA sequence: TGTGCCAGCAGTTACGGACTAGCGGGAAAGGACGAGCAGTACTTC.